The entry below gives a single T cell receptor beta chain sequence along with its context. The target antigen is unknown. This entry comes from a study of a mutant IDH1 vaccine in newly diagnosed glioma. Study information: Patients received vaccination from 4-6 weeks after radiotherapy alone, or with temozolomide cycles. Patients previously underwent radiotherapy, temozolomide, or both, and most underwent both.

Time point described: week 23, last vaccination. Topical imiquimod was applied with each vaccine dose, which held 300 ug of mutant IDH1 20-mer peptide. The study enrolled donors with new WHO grade 3 or 4 IDH1-mutant, ATRX-lost astrocytomas. Produced via immunoSEQ multiplex PCR; TCRdb's table is partial and in-frame only. The table has tens of thousands of clones, roughly 76% seen once. The sequence came from a man aged 35 to 55 with glioma. Sequenced material: PBMCs, taken from a glioma patient whose treatment included an IDH1 peptide vaccine.

In DNA, the CDR3 is TGCAGCGTTTTGGGGACGGGCGAAAAACTGTTTTTT. Protein: CSVLGTGEKLFF. The V call is TRBV29-1, the J call TRBJ1-4; D possibly corresponds to TRBD1 (5 bases). Trimming took 5 bases from V and 8 from J, leaving 12 bases between them. Germline V gene sequence: CDR1 SQVTM, CDR2 ANQGSEA. This CDR3 contains 12 residues.